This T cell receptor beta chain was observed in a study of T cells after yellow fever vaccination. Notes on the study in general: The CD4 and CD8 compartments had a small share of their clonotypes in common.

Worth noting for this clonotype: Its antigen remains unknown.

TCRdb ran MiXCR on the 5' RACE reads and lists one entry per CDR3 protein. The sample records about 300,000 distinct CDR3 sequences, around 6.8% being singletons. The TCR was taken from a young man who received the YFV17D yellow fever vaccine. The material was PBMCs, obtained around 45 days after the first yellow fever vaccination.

The chain's CDR3 is CATSDRGGSTDTQYF. CDR3 DNA sequence: TGTGCCACCAGTGATAGGGGTGGGAGCACAGATACGCAGTATTTT. The chain employs TRBV24-1 and TRBJ2-3; a possible D gene is TRBD1 (5 bases). The CDR3 covers 15 residues. Between the trimmed V and J ends, which lost 3 bases and 0 bases, there was a span of 9 bases. CDR1 KGHDR and CDR2 SFDVKD come from the germline V gene.